This T cell receptor beta chain was found in a study of Graves' ophthalmopathy and Graves' hyperthyroidism. Study in general: Absence of ophthalmopathy within 18 months of follow-up defined stable hyperthyroidism.

Study-wide results and limits: The 13-signature model separated ophthalmopathy from stable hyperthyroidism at around 88% sensitivity and roughly 83% specificity.

Using RNA transcripts, the TCR beta CDR3 regions were amplified. Second-round multiplex PCR came after a first-round RT-PCR that employed HTBI primers. TCRdb ran MiXCR on the multiplex PCR reads and lists one entry per CDR3 protein. The sample lists 900,000 to 1,200,000 distinct CDR3 sequences, less than 45% occurring once. Patients in the hyperthyroidism group, adults aged 18 to 65, were newly diagnosed, under 2 months' duration. Patients with other autoimmune diseases, uncontrolled infections, pregnancy or lactation were excluded. Germline lookup yields CDR1 SGHVS and CDR2 FQNEAQ. The CDR3 consists of 15 residues. The trim removed 5 bases at V and 0 bases at J, leaving 5 bases unmatched. This clonotype was found many times. As yet, its antigen is unknown.

Sequencing was performed on peripheral blood or thyroid tissue (not recorded which). This clonotype was obtained from an adult man with Graves' hyperthyroidism. The J gene is TRBJ2-7, the V gene TRBV7-8, with 9 bases lining up with TRBD1. The CDR3 DNA sequence: TGTGCCAGCAGCCGTCCGGGACAGGGCTCCTACGAGCAGTACTTC. Its translation: CASSRPGQGSYEQYF. Full variable domain (rest looked up from reference TRBV7-8 and TRBJ2-7): GAGVSQSPRYKVAKRGQDVALRCDPISGHVSLFWYQQALGQGPEFLTYFQNEAQLDKSGLPSDRFFAERPEGSVSTLKIQRTQQEDSAVYLCASSRPGQGSYEQYFGPGTRLTVT.